Listed below are T cell receptor beta chains from one sample, sequenced in a study of naive and memory T cell subsets. TCRdb ran MiXCR on the UMI-ligation and nested PCR reads and lists one entry per CDR3 protein. The top ten hold 1.2% of the sample, which has some 80,000 distinct CDR3 sequences, about 10% seen once. The sequencing input was naive CD8+ T cells from blood. The receptors stem from a human donor in good health. Each CDR3 is given with its conserved first and last residue. The D gene is left open where the match is weak. For some rows the clone size is stated as once, few or many, or as a class when expanded; others skip it.

V,D,J,size,CDR3,DNA
TRBV4-2,-,TRBJ2-5,-,CASSQDHARFMETQYF,TGTGCCAGCAGCCAAGATCACGCTAGATTTATGGAGACCCAGTACTTC
TRBV20-1,-,TRBJ1-2,many,CSATGGDYGYTF,TGCAGTGCTACGGGGGGGGACTATGGCTACACCTTC
TRBV12-3/TRBV12-4,-,TRBJ2-7,-,CASSSNPSNYEQYF,TGTGCCAGCAGTTCCAACCCATCCAACTACGAGCAGTACTTC
TRBV7-9,-,TRBJ2-7,-,CASSPGREQYF,TGTGCCAGCAGCCCGGGGCGCGAGCAGTACTTC
TRBV7-9,-,TRBJ2-2,-,CASSLGPGANTGELFF,TGTGCCAGCAGCTTAGGGCCGGGAGCTAACACCGGGGAGCTGTTTTTT
TRBV28,TRBD2,TRBJ2-7,few,CASTLAGTFYEQYF,TGTGCCAGCACCCTAGCGGGAACCTTCTACGAGCAGTACTTC
TRBV10-2,TRBD1,TRBJ2-7,few,CASSESQGGYEQYF,TGCGCCAGCAGTGAGTCACAGGGGGGCTACGAGCAGTACTTC
TRBV18,TRBD2,TRBJ2-1,few,CASSPASGRALSEQFF,TGTGCCAGCTCACCAGCTAGCGGGAGGGCCCTGAGTGAGCAGTTCTTC
TRBV9,TRBD2,TRBJ2-7,-,CASSAGGSSYEQYF,TGTGCCAGCAGCGCCGGCGGGAGCTCCTACGAGCAGTACTTC
TRBV15,-,TRBJ2-5,-,CATSRRDGKETQYF,TGTGCCACCAGCAGACGGGACGGAAAAGAGACCCAGTACTTC
TRBV10-3,-,TRBJ1-4,-,CAISEFGEANEKLFF,TGTGCCATCAGTGAGTTCGGGGAGGCTAATGAAAAACTGTTTTTT
TRBV20-1,-,TRBJ2-1,-,CSAGPEQFF,TGCAGTGCCGGACCGGAGCAGTTCTTC
TRBV12-3/TRBV12-4,-,TRBJ2-7,-,CASSFGSGAYEQYF,TGTGCCAGCAGTTTTGGATCGGGGGCATACGAGCAGTACTTC
TRBV4-1,TRBD1,TRBJ1-1,-,CASSSPRGEMGMNTEAFF,TGCGCCAGCAGCTCCCCCAGGGGGGAGATGGGAATGAACACTGAAGCTTTCTTT
TRBV4-3,-,TRBJ2-2,-,CASSQISAVTANTGELFF,TGCGCCAGCAGCCAGATTTCGGCGGTGACAGCGAACACCGGGGAGCTGTTTTTT
TRBV7-9,-,TRBJ2-5,-,CASSLVRSQETQYF,TGTGCCAGCAGCTTAGTCCGGTCTCAAGAGACCCAGTACTTC
TRBV2,-,TRBJ2-3,many,CVSTGGTDTQYF,TGTGTCAGCACAGGTGGCACAGATACGCAGTATTTT
TRBV27,-,TRBJ2-1,many,CASSKTSREQFF,TGTGCCAGCAGTAAAACTAGTCGCGAGCAGTTCTTC
TRBV4-1,TRBD1,TRBJ2-7,-,CASSSEKGTGAKSLRSYEQYF,TGCGCCAGCAGCTCCGAAAAGGGGACAGGGGCCAAGTCCCTCCGCTCCTACGAGCAGTACTTC
TRBV15,-,TRBJ1-1,many,CATSSAFSEAFF,TGTGCCACCAGCAGCGCTTTTTCTGAAGCTTTCTTT
TRBV12-3/TRBV12-4,-,TRBJ2-1,few,CASSPSATPYNEQFF,TGTGCCAGCAGTCCTAGCGCTACTCCCTACAATGAGCAGTTCTTC
TRBV29-1,-,TRBJ2-5,many,CSATGGETQYF,TGCAGCGCTACAGGTGGAGAGACCCAGTACTTC
TRBV14,-,TRBJ2-7,many,CASSQDIQGATRYEQYF,TGTGCCAGCAGCCAAGATATACAGGGCGCGACTCGGTACGAGCAGTACTTC
TRBV4-3,-,TRBJ2-3,-,CASSQGRIGTSTDTQYF,TGCGCCAGCAGCCAAGGTAGAATCGGGACTAGCACAGATACGCAGTATTTT
TRBV27,TRBD2,TRBJ2-1,many,CASSITLSGRKNEQFF,TGTGCCAGCAGTATAACCCTTAGCGGGAGGAAAAATGAGCAGTTCTTC
TRBV20-1,-,TRBJ1-1,many,CSAIQGEATEAFF,TGCAGTGCGATACAGGGTGAGGCTACTGAAGCTTTCTTT
TRBV7-8,-,TRBJ2-7,few,CASSRMVVQISYEQYF,TGTGCCAGCAGCCGAATGGTGGTCCAGATCTCCTACGAGCAGTACTTC
TRBV3-1,-,TRBJ2-7,few,CASSQKERSRYEQYF,TGTGCCAGCAGCCAAAAGGAGCGGAGTCGATACGAGCAGTACTTC
TRBV15,-,TRBJ1-3,many,CATEGRNTIYF,TGTGCCACCGAGGGTAGAAACACCATATATTTT
TRBV28,-,TRBJ2-4,many,CASSFGGGNIQYF,TGTGCCAGCAGTTTTGGAGGAGGCAACATTCAGTACTTC
TRBV20-1,-,TRBJ1-5,many,CSARDSGGGYNQPQHF,TGCAGTGCTAGAGATTCCGGAGGGGGGTATAATCAGCCCCAGCATTTT
TRBV7-6,-,TRBJ1-6,few,CASSQDSYNSPLHF,TGTGCCAGCAGCCAGGACAGCTATAATTCACCCCTCCACTTT
TRBV9,-,TRBJ2-7,-,CASSTEREFDEQYF,TGTGCCAGCAGCACAGAACGGGAGTTCGACGAGCAGTACTTC
TRBV12-3/TRBV12-4,TRBD2,TRBJ2-1,few,CASSSHPRTSSPPVEQFF,TGTGCCAGCAGTTCACATCCCCGGACTAGCAGCCCGCCCGTTGAGCAGTTCTTC
TRBV10-3,TRBD2,TRBJ2-1,many,CAISDPGLAGGLADEQFF,TGTGCCATCAGTGATCCGGGACTAGCGGGAGGGCTAGCGGATGAGCAGTTCTTC
TRBV3-1,-,TRBJ2-7,many,CASSQHVYEQYF,TGTGCCAGCAGCCAACATGTTTACGAGCAGTACTTC
TRBV5-1,TRBD2,TRBJ2-1,many,CASSPTSGSYNEQFF,TGCGCCAGCAGCCCGACTAGCGGCTCCTACAATGAGCAGTTCTTC
TRBV25-1,TRBD1,TRBJ2-2,-,CASGRDREVGELFF,TGTGCCAGCGGTAGGGACAGGGAAGTCGGGGAGCTGTTTTTT
TRBV28,-,TRBJ2-2,-,CASSSTGTTIGELFF,TGTGCCAGCAGTTCCACCGGGACGACTATCGGGGAGCTGTTTTTT
TRBV29-1,-,TRBJ1-2,many,CSVALTENYGYTF,TGCAGCGTTGCCCTAACAGAAAACTATGGCTACACCTTC
TRBV7-6,-,TRBJ2-1,few,CASSGSIFRSYNEQFF,TGTGCCAGCAGCGGGTCAATCTTTAGGTCCTACAATGAGCAGTTCTTC
TRBV6-5,-,TRBJ2-2,few,CASSWDYTGELFF,TGTGCCAGCAGTTGGGACTACACCGGGGAGCTGTTTTTT
TRBV6-6,-,TRBJ2-7,-,CASSPPARNSYEQYF,TGTGCCAGCAGCCCCCCCGCTAGAAACTCCTACGAGCAGTACTTC
TRBV9,-,TRBJ2-7,few,CASSVGDFAYEQYF,TGTGCCAGCAGCGTAGGGGACTTCGCCTACGAGCAGTACTTC
TRBV15,TRBD1,TRBJ1-3,few,CATQPTGGSGNTIYF,TGTGCCACCCAGCCTACAGGGGGCTCTGGAAACACCATATATTTT
TRBV20-1,-,TRBJ2-2,-,CSARDHKNTGELFF,TGCAGTGCTAGAGATCACAAGAACACCGGGGAGCTGTTTTTT
TRBV11-2,-,TRBJ2-1,-,CASSLDLGAPEQFF,TGTGCCAGCAGCTTAGATCTGGGTGCGCCTGAGCAGTTCTTC
TRBV27,-,TRBJ1-5,many,CASSLSSNQPQHF,TGTGCCAGCAGTTTAAGTAGCAATCAGCCCCAGCATTTT